The 32 T cell receptor beta chains below all came from one sample that was sequenced in a study of blood T cell repertoires in COVID-19 (dated by TCRdb to 2018 to 2021). Receptors were amplified or captured by the immunoSEQ multiplex PCR assay. Sourced from immuneACCESS, this table was stored by TCRdb with only in-frame sequences that have V and J called. A share of the clones is absent; for the studies checked, an unresolved V gene accounts for under half, and the remainder has no known explanation. The sample data list tens of thousands of clones, and under 85% of these were observed just once. The ten largest clones capture approximately 7.4% of the sample. The sample taken for sequencing was peripheral blood. These receptors originate from a man aged 55 to 70 with active COVID-19.

This chain joins TRBV19 and TRBJ2-1, with 12 bases identical to TRBD1. V dropped 8 bases and J dropped 9; count of bases not matched to a gene: 8. The CDR3 runs to 14 residues. CDR1 is LNHDA, CDR2 SQIVND, per germline (reference sequence). DNA of the CDR3: TGTGCCAGTTCGGGACAGGGGGCGCGGGGTGAGCAGTTCTTC. This gives the protein CASSGQGARGEQFF.

The CDR3 nucleotides read TGTGCCAGCAGTTACGAACACCCTTCACCCCTCCACTTT. Encoded protein: CASSYEHPSPLHF. This chain links TRBV6-6 with TRBJ1-6; D gene uncertain. Germline CDR1 and CDR2: MNHNY and SVGAGI (reference sequence). Deletions cut 2 bases from V and 9 bases from J, with 8 bases between. The CDR3 spans 13 residues.

The chain couples TRBV4-2 to TRBJ2-1, with 11 bases lining up with TRBD2. Trimming cost V 3 bases and J 7 bases; bases outside gene matches: 8. The V gene's germline CDR1 is LGHNA and CDR2 YNFKEQ. The CDR3 contains 16 residues. CDR3 DNA sequence: TGTGCCAGCAGCCAGTCACTAGCGGGGGTTGAGAATGAGCAGTTCTTC. It specifies CASSQSLAGVENEQFF.

This rearrangement joins TRBV4-1 to TRBJ2-3, with D unresolved. The V gene lost 2 bases and the J gene lost 5 bases, with 2 bases spanning the gap. Germline-derived CDR1 and CDR2 are MGHRA and YSYEKL. CDR3 length: 11 amino acids. The CDR3 bases are TGCGCCAGCAGCCAACAAGATACGCAGTATTTT. This gives the protein CASSQQDTQYF.

The rearrangement links TRBV4-1 to TRBJ1-1; D call uncertain. V shed 1 base and J shed 1 base, with 13 bases lying between them. The CDR3 loop spans 16 amino acids. Germline V gene data show CDR1 as MGHRA and CDR2 as YSYEKL. The CDR3 DNA follows: TGCGCCAGCAGCCAAGTCCTGAGGTTATCGAACACTGAAGCTTTCTTT. Its protein is CASSQVLRLSNTEAFF.

A note on this clone: An end of the junction differs from the germline gene, which may be a read error. The V gene is TRBV7-9, the J gene TRBJ1-1; 10 positions match TRBD1. Per germline, CDR1 SEHNR and CDR2 FQNEAQ (reference sequence). The CDR3 consists of 13 residues. The CDR3 reads CAGRRTGGTEAFF. As DNA, the CDR3 is TGCGCGGGTAGGAGGACAGGGGGGACTGAAGCTTTCTTT.

The J gene is TRBJ1-5, the V gene TRBV4-2; TRBD1 matches at 7 bases. Per the germline V gene, CDR1 is LGHNA and CDR2 is YNFKEQ. The CDR3 is 14 residues long. Germline trimming cut 4 bases from V and 9 bases from J; bases unmatched to any gene: 9. CDR3 residues: CASSPGQAVGPQHF. DNA of the CDR3: TGTGCCAGCAGCCCAGGACAGGCCGTCGGGCCCCAGCATTTT.

This clone was counted only a few times. This CDR3 is CASSAPLTGGTEAFF. The DNA of the CDR3 is TGTGCCAGCAGCGCCCCCTTGACAGGGGGGACTGAAGCTTTCTTT. V and J are TRBV7-9 and TRBJ1-1, with 9 bases fitting TRBD1. This CDR3 has 15 amino acids. The V and J ends lost 5 bases and 5 bases, in that order; junction bases with no gene match: 9. Germline values: CDR1 SEHNR, CDR2 FQNEAQ (reference sequence).

This clone has more than one count but fewer than ten. The chain employs TRBV28 and TRBJ1-4, with D possibly matching TRBD1 (6 bases). The V end was cut by 4 bases, the J end by 5 bases, with 14 bases between. From germline, CDR1 is MDHEN and CDR2 SYDVKM. CDR3 length equals 15 residues. CDR3 loop: CASSSPGHPNEKLFF. Here the CDR3 DNA reads TGTGCCAGCAGTTCACCGGGACACCCAAATGAAAAACTGTTTTTT.

This chain joins TRBV3-1 (or the pseudogene TRBV3-2) and TRBJ2-3; 9 bases are a match to TRBD2. Unmatched junction bases numbered 7, after V lost 3 bases and J lost 6 bases. Germline CDR1 and CDR2: LGHDT and YNNKEL (reference sequence). The CDR3 totals 15 residues. In nucleotides, the CDR3 is TGTGCCAGCAGCCAGGCCGGGACTAGCCCCGATACGCAGTATTTT. The encoded protein is CASSQAGTSPDTQYF.

The V and J genes are TRBV6-8 and TRBJ2-3, with TRBD2 matching 13 bases. CDR1 is MNHGY and CDR2 is SAAAGT in the germline V gene. CDR3 size: 17 residues. The V and J ends lost 5 bases and 3 bases, in that order; junction bases with no gene match: 8. The CDR3 reads CASSPRTSGSGTDTQYF. CDR3 in DNA: TGTGCCAGCAGTCCTCGGACTAGCGGGAGTGGGACAGATACGCAGTATTTT.

This chain links TRBV24-1 with TRBJ2-7, with D possibly matching TRBD1 (6 bases). The germline V gene encodes CDR1 KGHDR and CDR2 SFDVKD. CDR3 length: 13 residues. The V end was cut by 1 base, the J end by 5 bases, with 8 bases between. CDR3 nucleotide sequence: TGTGCCACCAGTGATTTCACAGGGAACGAGCAGTACTTC. This encodes CATSDFTGNEQYF.

CDR3 in amino acids: CASSSPGGVAGGPAQYF. The CDR3 bases are TGTGCCAGCAGCTCCCCGGGGGGAGTAGCGGGAGGCCCTGCGCAGTATTTT. The chain links TRBV7-9 to TRBJ2-3, with 10 bases fitting TRBD2. CDR1 and CDR2 from the germline V gene are SEHNR and FQNEAQ (reference sequence). This CDR3 comprises 17 residues. V dropped 4 bases and J dropped 10; count of bases not matched to a gene: 17.

CDR3 amino acids: CASSQGLAGEETQYF. The DNA of the CDR3 is TGCGCCAGCAGCCAAGGACTAGCGGGAGAGGAGACCCAGTACTTC. The chain links TRBV4-1 to TRBJ2-5; 12 nucleotides line up with TRBD2. CDR1 and CDR2 (germline): MGHRA, YSYEKL. The CDR3 runs 15 residues. Trimming took 1 base from V and 5 from J; bases not matched to a gene: 2.

This clone was observed a few times. The chain links TRBV7-3 to TRBJ2-1; D is possibly TRBD1 (5 bases). V lost 1 base to trimming and J lost 2 bases, with 9 bases between them. The V gene's germline CDR1 is SGHTA and CDR2 FQGTGA. This CDR3 is built from 15 residues. The CDR3 region has the DNA TGTGCCAGCAGCTTAAGCCAGGACACCTACAATGAGCAGTTCTTC. Translated, it gives CASSLSQDTYNEQFF.

The chain joins TRBV29-1 to TRBJ2-2; D possibly corresponds to TRBD2 (5 bases). Germline CDR1 SQVTM, CDR2 ANQGSEA. The CDR3 contains 12 residues. V was shortened by 7 bases and J by 1 base, with 7 bases between the two germline ends. CDR3 DNA: TGCAGCGCGGACTTGAACACCGGGGAGCTGTTTTTT. The encoded protein is CSADLNTGELFF.

This clone was observed a few times. This chain uses TRBV19 with TRBJ1-1; 12 nucleotides line up with TRBD1. Trimming at V came to 5 bases and at J to 5 bases, leaving 6 bases not matched to a gene. The CDR3 has 15 residues. Germline CDR1 is LNHDA and CDR2 is SQIVND (reference sequence). The CDR3 sequence is CASSPGTGGGTEAFF. DNA for the CDR3: TGTGCCAGTAGTCCGGGGACAGGGGGCGGAACTGAAGCTTTCTTT.

The chain employs TRBV14 and TRBJ1-6; TRBD1 might be the D (6 bases). The CDR3 length is 14 residues. CDR1 is SGHDN and CDR2 is FVKESK in the germline V gene. V was clipped by 3 bases and J by 10 bases, with 13 bases between them. Here the CDR3 DNA reads TGTGCCAGCAGCCACCGGACAGAAGGATCACCCCTCCACTTT. It codes for CASSHRTEGSPLHF.

This clone is termed medium-sized (0.01 to 0.1%). The V call is TRBV7-7, the J call TRBJ2-3, with 8 nucleotides matching TRBD1. V trimming: 1 base; J trimming: 5 bases; junction bases outside the gene matches: 2. The CDR3 is made up of 14 amino acids. Germline V gene sequence: CDR1 SSHAT, CDR2 FNYEAQ (reference sequence). The CDR3 loop reads CASSLGTGLDTQYF. The CDR3 DNA is TGTGCCAGCAGCTTAGGGACAGGGTTAGATACGCAGTATTTT.

This chain uses TRBV11-3 with TRBJ2-2, with D uncertain. V was cut by 5 bases and J by 6 bases, with 7 bases left in between. This CDR3 is 12 amino acids long. Germline V gene lookup returns CDR1 SGHNT and CDR2 YENEEA. The DNA of the CDR3 is TGTGCCAGCAGCCGGGTGGCCGGGGAGCTGTTTTTT. Its protein product is CASSRVAGELFF.

The chain employs TRBV19 and TRBJ2-3, with 7 bases fitting TRBD1. V shed 4 bases and J 5 bases; nucleotides not matched to a gene: 9. The CDR3 has 15 amino acids. Looked up from germline, CDR1 is LNHDA and CDR2 is SQIVND (reference sequence). The CDR3 sequence: CASSTYRGVKDTQYF. The CDR3 nucleotides read TGTGCCAGTAGTACCTACAGGGGAGTGAAAGATACGCAGTATTTT. Filled out from reference TRBV19 and TRBJ2-3, the complete variable domain reads DGGITQSPKYLFRKEGQNVTLSCEQNLNHDAMYWYRQDPGQGLRLIYYSQIVNDFQKGDIAEGYSVSREKKESFPLTVTSAQKNPTAFYLCASSTYRGVKDTQYFGPGTRLTVL.

This clone came up once. V and J are TRBV5-1 and TRBJ1-2, with D tentatively TRBD1 (6 bases). CDR1 and CDR2 (germline): SGHRS, YFSETQ. The CDR3 consists of 11 residues. The V end was cut by 2 bases, the J end by 12 bases, with 11 bases between. For the CDR3, the DNA is TGCGCCAGCAGCTTACAGGGAAAGGACACCTTC. Its translation is CASSLQGKDTF. Full variable domain (remainder filled in from reference TRBV5-1 and TRBJ1-2): KAGVTQTPRYLIKTRGQQVTLSCSPISGHRSVSWYQQTPGQGLQFLFEYFSETQRNKGNFPGRFSGRQFSNSRSEMNVSTLELGDSALYLCASSLQGKDTFGSGTRLTVV.

This clone was recorded once. This chain links TRBV7-8 with TRBJ1-1; D unresolved. The V end lost 1 base, the J end lost 2 bases, and 8 bases lay between the germline ends. The CDR3 is 14 amino acids. Germline lookup yields CDR1 SGHVS and CDR2 FQNEAQ. For the CDR3, the DNA is TGTGCCAGCAGCTTAGTGGCGGGCAACACTGAAGCTTTCTTT. It is translated as CASSLVAGNTEAFF.

The chain couples TRBV5-4 to TRBJ1-1; 8 nucleotides align to TRBD1. The CDR3 runs to 15 residues. Germline V gives CDR1 SGHNT, CDR2 YYREEE (reference sequence). V lost 4 bases and J lost 5; bases outside the gene matches: 10. CDR3 in amino acids: CASSPRTGWRTEAFF. CDR3 bases: TGTGCCAGCAGCCCCCGGACAGGGTGGAGGACTGAAGCTTTCTTT.

The rearrangement joins TRBV18 to TRBJ2-3, with D perhaps matching TRBD2 (6 bases). This CDR3 is 15 amino acids long. Germline CDR1 and CDR2: KGHSH and LQKENI. V was clipped by 1 base and J by 0 bases, with 8 bases between them. The CDR3 is CASSPRGTSTDTQYF. For the CDR3, the DNA is TGTGCCAGCTCACCACGGGGGACTAGCACAGATACGCAGTATTTT.

This clone was picked up one time. J is TRBJ1-6 and V is TRBV10-3; no definite D call. From germline, CDR1 is ENHRY and CDR2 SYGVKD. Trimming left V 3 bases short and J 9 bases short, with 3 bases between. The CDR3 sequence is 11 residues long. The CDR3 sequence is CAISDGSPLHF. The CDR3 region has the DNA TGTGCCATCAGTGACGGTTCACCCCTCCACTTT.

This clone was counted between two and nine times. The chain uses TRBV13 and TRBJ2-5; 16 bases match TRBD2. CDR1 and CDR2 from the germline V gene are PRHDT and FYEKMQ (reference sequence). This CDR3 comprises 16 residues. V was clipped by 4 bases and J by 6 bases; unmatched bases: 5. As DNA, the CDR3 is TGTGCCAGCAGCTCCGGGACTAGCGGGAGGGTGCAGACCCAGTACTTC. Its translation: CASSSGTSGRVQTQYF.

The chain is built from TRBV5-6 and TRBJ2-5; 7 nucleotides align to TRBD1. Germline lookup yields CDR1 SGHDT and CDR2 YYEEEE. V dropped 4 bases and J dropped 1; count of bases not matched to a gene: 4. The CDR3 is 14 amino acids. The CDR3 bases are TGTGCCAGCAGCCCAGGGACAGTCCAAGAGACCCAGTACTTC. This sequence encodes CASSPGTVQETQYF.

The table lists this clone with a count of one. The chain combines TRBV19 with TRBJ2-3; a possible D gene is TRBD2 (5 bases). V was trimmed by 2 bases and J by 1 base, leaving 13 bases between them. Germline CDR1 LNHDA, CDR2 SQIVND (reference sequence). CDR3 length: 16 residues. Written as DNA, the CDR3 is TGTGCCAGTAGTATATCACTACCCGGGGGCACAGATACGCAGTATTTT. This encodes CASSISLPGGTDTQYF.

The gene calls are TRBV10-3 and TRBJ2-1; tentatively, D is TRBD2 (6 bases). V lost 8 bases, J lost 7 bases, and 18 bases lay in between. The V gene's germline CDR1 is ENHRY and CDR2 SYGVKD. The CDR3 sequence is 14 residues long. CDR3 bases: TGTGCCATCCGGGACCCCTCGGCGGGGAATGAGCAGTTCTTC. Translation gives CAIRDPSAGNEQFF.

The chain uses TRBV10-3 and TRBJ1-5; D is possibly TRBD1 (5 bases). The CDR3 is 14 residues long. Between the trimmed V and J ends, which lost 0 bases and 7 bases, there was a span of 10 bases. Germline assignment: CDR1 ENHRY and CDR2 SYGVKD. In nucleotides, the CDR3 is TGTGCCATCAGTGAGTCGTCGACAGCCCAGCCCCAGCATTTT. It specifies CAISESSTAQPQHF.

V and J are TRBV30 and TRBJ1-5, with D perhaps TRBD1 (6 bases). The CDR3 is 14 residues long. Germline assignment: CDR1 GTSNPN and CDR2 SVGIG (reference sequence). Trimming removed 5 bases from V and 6 bases from J, with 17 bases in between. CDR3 in amino acids: CAWGAGGASQPQHF. The CDR3, as DNA: TGTGCCTGGGGCGCGGGGGGGGCGAGTCAGCCCCAGCATTTT.